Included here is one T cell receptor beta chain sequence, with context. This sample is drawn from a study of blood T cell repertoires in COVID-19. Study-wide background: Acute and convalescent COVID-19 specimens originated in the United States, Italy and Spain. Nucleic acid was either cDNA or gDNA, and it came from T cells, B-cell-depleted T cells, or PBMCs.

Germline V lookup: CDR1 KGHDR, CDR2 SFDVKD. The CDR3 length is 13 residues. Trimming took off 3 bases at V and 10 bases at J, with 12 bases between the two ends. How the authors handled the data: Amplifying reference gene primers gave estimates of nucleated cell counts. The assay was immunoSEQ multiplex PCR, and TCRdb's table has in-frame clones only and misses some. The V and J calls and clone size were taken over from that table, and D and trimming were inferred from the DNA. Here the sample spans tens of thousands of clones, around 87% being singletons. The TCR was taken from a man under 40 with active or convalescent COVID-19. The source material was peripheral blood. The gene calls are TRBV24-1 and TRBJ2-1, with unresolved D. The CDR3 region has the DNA TGTGCCACCAGTGATCCCGTTACGGTGGAGCAGTTCTTC. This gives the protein CATSDPVTVEQFF.